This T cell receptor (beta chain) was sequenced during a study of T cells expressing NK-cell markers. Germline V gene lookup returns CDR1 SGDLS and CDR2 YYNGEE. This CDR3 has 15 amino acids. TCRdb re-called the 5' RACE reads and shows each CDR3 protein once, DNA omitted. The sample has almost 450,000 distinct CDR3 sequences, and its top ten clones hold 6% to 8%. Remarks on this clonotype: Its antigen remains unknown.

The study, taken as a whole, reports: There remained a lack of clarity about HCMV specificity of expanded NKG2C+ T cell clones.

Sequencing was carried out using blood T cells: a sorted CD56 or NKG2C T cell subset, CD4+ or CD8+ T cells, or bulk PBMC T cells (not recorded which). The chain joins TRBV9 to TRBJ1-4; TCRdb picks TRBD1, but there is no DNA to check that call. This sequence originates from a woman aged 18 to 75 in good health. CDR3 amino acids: CASSVADRVTEKLFF.